A single sample gave rise to the 32 T cell receptor beta chains below, sequenced in a study of molecular identifiers for immune sequencing clone quantification. TCRdb used MiXCR to reprocess the PCR reads, holding one entry per CDR3 protein. The profile covers some 96,000 distinct CDR3 sequences, with 20% to 25% appearing a single time and 0.85% to 0.95% taken by the ten largest. The sequenced sample was naive CD8+ T cells from blood, with Jurkat cell RNA spiked in. Subset in this sample: FACS-sorted CD8+CD4-CCR7+CD45RA+ naive T cells. These receptor sequences come from a human donor in good health. Some libraries in this study had Jurkat cell RNA spiked in.

Concerning this clonotype itself: This could be a read error, since a much larger clone is one nucleotide away. V and J are TRBV11-2 and TRBJ1-1, with a weak D call TRBD1 (5 bases). CDR3 length: 14 residues. Trimming cost V 5 bases and J 5 bases, with 15 bases left between them. Per the germline V gene, CDR1 is SGHAT and CDR2 is FQNNGV. CDR3 coding DNA: TGTGCCAGCAGCCCGGGGTCAGGGCGGACTGAAGCTTTCTTT. Translation: CASSPGSGRTEAFF.

V and J are TRBV29-1 and TRBJ2-7; D may be TRBD2 (6 bases). Trimming stripped 7 bases from V and 0 bases from J, with 16 bases between. CDR3 length: 14 amino acids. Germline CDR1 reads SQVTM; CDR2 reads ANQGSEA. The CDR3 bases are TGCAGCGCCTTCGGGGGTGACGACTCCTACGAGCAGTACTTC. Translation: CSAFGGDDSYEQYF.

Points on this clonotype: A clone one base away is much larger, so this may be a read error. V gene TRBV9 combines with J gene TRBJ1-2; D might be TRBD1 (5 bases). The CDR3 length is 14 residues. The germline gives CDR1 SGDLS, CDR2 YYNGEE. Trimming took off 4 bases at V and 4 bases at J, with 14 bases between the two ends. DNA of the CDR3: TGTGCCAGCAGCACCGGGACCCCCGCCTATGGCTACACCTTC. The encoded protein is CASSTGTPAYGYTF.

The sample holds many counts of this clonotype. J is TRBJ2-5 and V is TRBV30, with TRBD2 as a possible D gene (6 bases). V lost 0 bases and J 5 bases, leaving 13 bases between the germline ends. The length of the CDR3 is 14 residues. Germline V gives CDR1 GTSNPN, CDR2 SVGIG (reference sequence). CDR3 region: CAWSVLGGGETQYF. In nucleotides, the CDR3 is TGTGCCTGGAGTGTACTGGGAGGAGGTGAGACCCAGTACTTC.

This clonotype was detected many times. The chain uses TRBV29-1 and TRBJ2-4, with 7 bases lining up with TRBD1. J was trimmed by 4 bases and V by 6 bases; bases with no gene match: 6. Germline CDR1 is SQVTM and CDR2 is ANQGSEA. The CDR3 is 13 amino acids. In DNA form, the CDR3 reads TGCAGCGTCTTAGACAGGGAGAAAAACATTCAGTACTTC. Its translation: CSVLDREKNIQYF.

About this clonotype itself: A read error may explain this, as a much larger clone is one base away. The chain carries TRBV7-9 and TRBJ2-5, with 7 bases matching TRBD1. The CDR3 spans 15 residues. Germline CDR1 SEHNR, CDR2 FQNEAQ (reference sequence). Trimming took 6 bases from V and 3 from J; bases not matched to a gene: 10. DNA for the CDR3: TGTGCCAGCAGTTGGCAGGGACAGATGGAAGAGACCCAGTACTTC. It is translated as CASSWQGQMEETQYF.

To note about this clonotype: This may arise from a read error, as a much more abundant clone is one base away. It is likely a read error, because the conserved phenylalanine at the end of the CDR3 is missing. V gene TRBV6-2 or TRBV6-3 combines with J gene TRBJ2-2; 9 bases are a match to TRBD1. The V and J ends lost 10 bases and 4 bases, in that order; junction bases with no gene match: 7. CDR3 length: 14 residues. The germline gives CDR1 MNHEY, CDR2 SVGEGT. CDR3 loop: CATHRGLGTGELFL. The CDR3 coding sequence is TGTGCCACCCACAGGGGGCTAGGCACCGGGGAGCTGTTTTTA.

Comment on this clonotype: An end of the junction differs from the germline gene, which may be a read error. The V and J genes are TRBV4-3 and TRBJ2-2, with D hard to call. Germline values: CDR1 LGHNA, CDR2 YSLEER. The length of the CDR3 is 15 residues. This chain's CDR3 is CAGSQAQWNTGELFF. In nucleotides, the CDR3 is TGCGCCGGCAGCCAAGCACAGTGGAACACCGGGGAGCTGTTTTTT.

In regard to this clonotype: A clone one base away is much larger, so this may be a read error. The V call is TRBV7-3, the J call TRBJ2-3; a possible D gene is TRBD2 (7 bases). CDR1 is SGHTA, CDR2 FQGTGA, per germline. The length of the CDR3 is 14 residues. V dropped 5 bases and J dropped 8 bases, with 17 bases sitting between them. The DNA for the CDR3 is TGTGCCAGCAGCGAAGGGGGAGGGAAGGCTACGCAGTATTTT. This translates into CASSEGGGKATQYF.

This chain uses TRBV20-1 with TRBJ2-3; TRBD2 matches at 10 bases. Germline V CDR1 and CDR2: DFQATT, SNEGSKA (reference sequence). The junction had 12 bases not matched to a gene; V was cut back by 0 bases and J by 6 bases. There are 17 residues in the CDR3. The CDR3 DNA reads TGCAGTGCTAGAGATCGGGGAGCGGGAGGGCATCCCGATACGCAGTATTTT. It yields the protein CSARDRGAGGHPDTQYF.

This clonotype was seen a few times. A much larger clone sits a single nucleotide away, making a read error possible. V gene TRBV29-1 combines with J gene TRBJ2-7, with a tentative D call TRBD2 (6 bases). In germline, CDR1 is SQVTM, CDR2 ANQGSEA. CDR3 length equals 12 residues. The CDR3 nucleotides read TGCGGCGTTGTTCGGGGAGGCTACGAGCAGTACTTC. Its protein is CGVVRGGYEQYF.

This clonotype was counted ten times or more. This rearrangement joins TRBV5-1 to TRBJ2-5, with a weak D call TRBD2 (6 bases). Looked up from germline, CDR1 is SGHRS and CDR2 is YFSETQ. V was shortened by 0 bases and J by 7 bases, with 25 bases between the two germline ends. The CDR3 totals 18 residues. CDR3 DNA sequence: TGCGCCAGCAGCTTGGCCCGAAACCGGGACTCCGAGCGTGGGACCCAGTACTTC. Its protein product is CASSLARNRDSERGTQYF.

Concerning this clonotype: The CDR3 ends on some other residue instead of the conserved phenylalanine or tryptophan, so this is likely a read error. The chain has TRBV20-1 and TRBJ1-5; 7 bases agree with TRBD1. The DNA end lines up better with TRBJ2-3; the J call may be wrong. This CDR3 is 15 amino acids long. CDR1 is DFQATT, CDR2 SNEGSKA, per germline (reference sequence). The CDR3 region has the DNA TGCAGTGCGAAAAAGGGGGCTGCCTCGAGTCAGCCCCAGTATCTT. Encoded protein: CSAKKGAASSQPQYL.

This clonotype was counted many times. This chain uses TRBV5-1 with TRBJ2-5; the match to TRBD2 covers 7 bases. With V trimmed by 5 bases and J by 0 bases, 4 bases remained unmatched. The CDR3 loop spans 14 amino acids. Germline lookup yields CDR1 SGHRS and CDR2 YFSETQ. The CDR3 reads CASSLLANQETQYF. DNA of the CDR3: TGCGCCAGCAGTTTACTAGCGAACCAAGAGACCCAGTACTTC.

Notes on this clonotype: One base away lies a much larger clone, so this may be a sequencing read error. The gene calls are TRBV2 and TRBJ2-3, with 9 bases matching TRBD2. From germline, CDR1 is SNHLY and CDR2 FYNNEI. The CDR3 contains 15 residues. The CDR3 spells CVSSFQREGTDTQYF. The CDR3, as DNA: TGTGTCAGCAGTTTCCAGCGGGAGGGCACAGATACGCAGTATTTT. Together with reference TRBV2 and TRBJ2-3, the CDR3 gives the full variable domain: EPEVTQTPSHQVTQMGQEVILRCVPISNHLYFYWYRQILGQKVEFLVSFYNNEISEKSEIFDDQFSVERPDGSNFTLKIRSTKLEDSAMYFCVSSFQREGTDTQYFGPGTRLTVL.

This clonotype turned up a few times. The rearrangement uses TRBV6-2 or TRBV6-3 and TRBJ1-1; D remains ambiguous. Per germline, CDR1 MNHEY and CDR2 SVGEGT. The CDR3 runs to 13 residues. The germline V and J ends were trimmed by 8 bases and 1 base, with 11 bases remaining between them. As DNA, the CDR3 is TGTGCCAGCTTGCTGGTGCCGAACACTGAAGCTTTCTTT. Translating it yields CASLLVPNTEAFF.

This clonotype was seen many times. V is TRBV11-2 and J is TRBJ1-1; 9 bases match TRBD1. Germline trimming cut 5 bases from V and 5 bases from J; bases unmatched to any gene: 6. The germline V gene has CDR1 SGHAT and CDR2 FQNNGV. CDR3 length: 14 residues. CDR3 in amino acids: CASSPGTGRTEAFF. CDR3 DNA sequence: TGTGCCAGCAGCCCGGGGACAGGGCGGACTGAAGCTTTCTTT.

This clonotype was picked up many times. The genes are TRBV30 and TRBJ2-3; D is undetermined. Germline V lookup: CDR1 GTSNPN, CDR2 SVGIG (reference sequence). V shed 0 bases and J shed 3 bases, with 7 bases lying between them. The CDR3 covers 13 residues. CDR3 nucleotide sequence: TGTGCCTGGAGTGTTGCGATGACAGATACGCAGTATTTT. This translates into CAWSVAMTDTQYF.

This clonotype came up many times. The V gene is TRBV7-9, the J gene TRBJ2-7; D may be TRBD1 (6 bases). V lost 5 bases and J 3 bases, leaving 11 bases between the germline ends. Germline loops: CDR1 SEHNR, CDR2 FQNEAQ (reference sequence). The CDR3 sequence is 13 residues long. The CDR3 sequence: CASSLGQFYEQYF. In DNA, the CDR3 is TGTGCCAGCAGCCTCGGACAGTTCTACGAGCAGTACTTC. The full variable domain, in which reference TRBV7-9 and TRBJ2-7 provide the parts outside the CDR3, is DTGVSQNPRHKITKRGQNVTFRCDPISEHNRLYWYRQTLGQGPEFLTYFQNEAQLEKSRLLSDRFSAERPKGSFSTLEIQRTEQGDSAMYLCASSLGQFYEQYFGPGTRLTVT.

A note on this clonotype: A much larger clonotype is one base distant, so this may be a read error. This sequence joins TRBV29-1 and TRBJ1-1; no definite D call. CDR1 and CDR2 (germline): SQVTM, ANQGSEA. The CDR3 contains 11 residues. The CDR3: CGVPGATEAFF. CDR3 nucleotides: TGCGGCGTTCCGGGTGCCACTGAAGCTTTCTTT.

For this clonotype: Lacking the conserved final phenylalanine or tryptophan, this CDR3 likely reflects a read error. The chain combines TRBV6-2 or TRBV6-3 with TRBJ1-2, with TRBD1 matching over 8 bases. The junction had 5 bases not matched to a gene; V was cut back by 0 bases and J by 8 bases. The CDR3 runs to 14 residues. Germline assignment: CDR1 MNHEY and CDR2 SVGEGT. The CDR3 is CASSYSGQGGGYTI. Written as DNA, the CDR3 is TGTGCCAGCAGTTACTCCGGACAGGGCGGAGGCTACACCATC.

At least ten counts were recorded for this clonotype. Here the CDR3 DNA reads TGCAGTGCTAGGGGGGCCGGGAACACTGAAGCTTTCTTT. Protein: CSARGAGNTEAFF. The V call is TRBV20-1, the J call TRBJ1-1; D may be TRBD1 (6 bases). Germline assignment: CDR1 DFQATT and CDR2 SNEGSKA (reference sequence). The CDR3 totals 13 residues. Between the trimmed V and J ends, which lost 3 bases and 1 base, there was a span of 9 bases.

The rearrangement joins TRBV7-8 to TRBJ2-5, with a weak D call TRBD2 (6 bases). Per the germline V gene, CDR1 is SGHVS and CDR2 is FQNEAQ. The CDR3 runs 15 residues. Trimming left V 1 base short and J 9 bases short, with 18 bases between. The CDR3 reads CASSLVAGRKEPQYF. The CDR3 DNA reads as TGTGCCAGCAGCTTAGTGGCGGGGCGTAAGGAGCCCCAGTACTTC.

In its sample, this clonotype was seen a few times. This chain links TRBV11-2 with TRBJ1-3, with no clear D. V was clipped by 3 bases and J by 2 bases, with 5 bases between them. The CDR3 length is 13 residues. Germline V gives CDR1 SGHAT, CDR2 FQNNGV. The CDR3 DNA reads as TGTGCCAGCAGCTTCGTGGCTGGAAACACCATATATTTT. It encodes CASSFVAGNTIYF.

This clonotype was observed a handful of times. This chain joins TRBV20-1 and TRBJ2-3, with TRBD2 matching 7 bases. With V trimmed by 0 bases and J by 0 bases, 9 bases remained unmatched. CDR3 length equals 17 residues. The V gene's germline CDR1 is DFQATT and CDR2 SNEGSKA (reference sequence). The chain's CDR3 is CSARDLISGSSTDTQYF. In nucleotides, the CDR3 is TGCAGTGCTAGAGATCTGATTAGCGGGTCGAGCACAGATACGCAGTATTTT.

This chain joins TRBV15 and TRBJ2-2; the D call may be TRBD1 or TRBD2 (5 bases each). CDR1 LNHNV and CDR2 YYDKDF come from the germline V gene (reference sequence). The CDR3 extends over 15 amino acids. V was trimmed by 5 bases and J by 2 bases, leaving 12 bases between them. In DNA form, the CDR3 reads TGTGCCACCAGCGGGGGACCAGGAAACACCGGGGAGCTGTTTTTT. Residues: CATSGGPGNTGELFF.

The CDR3 nucleotides read TGTGCCAGCAGCGCCTACACGACCCCGGAGCAGTACTTC. The encoded protein is CASSAYTTPEQYF. The rearrangement links TRBV9 to TRBJ2-7; D is unresolved. With 3 bases removed from V and 7 bases from J, the gap between germline ends came to 14 bases. Germline lookup yields CDR1 SGDLS and CDR2 YYNGEE. The CDR3 is 13 amino acids.

In regard to this clonotype: One base away lies a much larger clone, so this may be a sequencing read error. This chain connects TRBV9 to TRBJ2-5, with 9 bases aligning to TRBD1. The length of the CDR3 is 15 residues. From germline, CDR1 is SGDLS and CDR2 YYNGEE. V gave up 3 bases and J gave up 7 bases; unmatched junction bases: 10. The CDR3, as DNA: TGTGCCAGCAGCGCGGGACAGGGTACGGAAGCGACCCAGTACTTC. Translated: CASSAGQGTEATQYF.

As regards this clonotype: The junction differs from germline at one of its ends, possibly a read error. The V call is TRBV4-1, the J call TRBJ1-1; D is perhaps TRBD1 (5 bases). The CDR3 is made up of 13 amino acids. The germline V gene encodes CDR1 MGHRA and CDR2 YSYEKL. CDR3 sequence: CASSQTDSFEPFF. CDR3 coding DNA: TGCGCCAGCAGCCAGACCGACAGCTTTGAACCTTTCTTT.

This clonotype was counted ten times or more. This chain uses TRBV27 with TRBJ2-2; D not certain. The CDR3 is made up of 15 amino acids. The V gene lost 4 bases and the J gene lost 0 bases, with 9 bases spanning the gap. Germline loops: CDR1 MNHEY, CDR2 SMNVEV (reference sequence). In nucleotides, the CDR3 is TGTGCCAGCAGTTACTTCAGCCCGAACACCGGGGAGCTGTTTTTT. Its translation is CASSYFSPNTGELFF.

This clonotype came up many times. This rearrangement joins TRBV27 to TRBJ2-5; D unclear. V lost 5 bases to trimming and J lost 1 base, with 8 bases between them. Germline V gene data show CDR1 as MNHEY and CDR2 as SMNVEV (reference sequence). The CDR3 extends over 13 amino acids. CDR3 protein: CASSPQSQETQYF. As DNA, the CDR3 is TGTGCCAGCAGTCCACAATCCCAAGAGACCCAGTACTTC.

V is TRBV11-2 and J is TRBJ2-7; no clear D. CDR3 length equals 14 residues. Germline V gene sequence: CDR1 SGHAT, CDR2 FQNNGV. Trimming took 7 bases from V and 3 from J, leaving 16 bases between them. In DNA form, the CDR3 reads TGTGCCAGCAAGCAATCTAGTGTGCGCTACGAGCAGTACTTC. It specifies CASKQSSVRYEQYF.